Shown below are 4 T cell receptor beta chains from a single sample sequenced in a study of beta chain features in type 1 diabetes. No antigen is known for these receptors. Study-wide results and limits: Type 1 diabetes patients showed a moderate but significant shortening of TCRB CDR3s in all four CD4+ subsets.

The isolated RNA, all of it, was reverse transcribed, so expressed TCRB transcripts were what got sequenced. Using immunoSEQ multiplex PCR, the repertoire was profiled, and TCRdb retains in-frame clones only, with some absent. This table holds over 200,000 clones, approximately 10% found once. Specimen: naive CD4+ T cells from blood. Receptors originate from a man under 40 with type 1 diabetes.

This clone was detected a few times. This rearrangement joins TRBV18 to TRBJ2-7; 8 bases align to TRBD1. Germline V gene data show CDR1 as KGHSH and CDR2 as LQKENI. J was trimmed by 3 bases and V by 2 bases; bases with no gene match: 3. The CDR3 covers 14 residues. The CDR3 coding sequence is TGTGCCAGCTCACCAGAACAGGGGGGCTACGAGCAGTACTTC. Protein sequence: CASSPEQGGYEQYF.

V gene TRBV7-3 combines with J gene TRBJ2-1, with 7 bases fitting TRBD1. The V segment lost 3 bases and the J segment 5 bases; nucleotides outside the gene matches: 4. This CDR3 has 14 residues. In germline, CDR1 is SGHTA, CDR2 FQGTGA. CDR3 loop: CASSFDRDHNEQFF. As DNA, the CDR3 is TGTGCCAGCAGCTTTGACAGGGACCACAATGAGCAGTTCTTC. The entire variable domain, with the rest obtained from reference TRBV7-3 and TRBJ2-1, is as follows: GAGVSQTPSNKVTEKGKYVELRCDPISGHTALYWYRQSLGQGPEFLIYFQGTGAADDSGLPNDRFFAVRPEGSVSTLKIQRTERGDSAVYLCASSFDRDHNEQFFGPGTRLTVL.

The chain links TRBV2 to TRBJ2-1, with 7 bases fitting TRBD2. Germline V gene sequence: CDR1 SNHLY, CDR2 FYNNEI. Germline trimming cut 3 bases from V and 5 bases from J; bases unmatched to any gene: 7. This CDR3 spans 15 amino acids. CDR3 loop: CASSESGRANNEQFF. CDR3 coding DNA: TGTGCCAGCAGTGAGTCAGGGAGGGCTAACAATGAGCAGTTCTTC.

The chain recombines TRBV6-5 with TRBJ1-2; the D is unclear. The CDR3 is made up of 12 amino acids. Germline values: CDR1 MNHEY, CDR2 SVGAGI. The V and J ends lost 4 bases and 8 bases respectively, with 11 bases between them. The CDR3 here is CASSSPPQGYTF. The CDR3, as DNA: TGTGCCAGCAGTTCCCCGCCCCAGGGCTACACCTTC.